This T cell receptor beta chain was found in a study of shared clonotypes between healthy human individuals. Clones were sequenced by immunoSEQ multiplex PCR, and TCRdb holds only the in-frame ones, with some missing. The repertoire holds 2 million to 2.5 million clones, with 80% to 95% as singletons. A note on this clone: Other DNA sequences within the sample encode an identical CDR3.

This clonotype was obtained from a man aged 18 to 29 in good health. Some clones in this sample may be carry-over from other donors' samples. The sequenced sample consisted of naive CD4+ T cells from PBMCs. Sample subset: CD45RA+ positively selected.

The CDR3: CASRRQGAGNEKLFF. The CDR3 nucleotides are TGTGCCAGCAGACGACAGGGGGCGGGTAATGAAAAACTGTTTTTT. This chain links TRBV27 with TRBJ1-4; 10 nucleotides line up with TRBD1. Germline loops: CDR1 MNHEY, CDR2 SMNVEV (reference sequence). The V gene end was trimmed by 6 bases and the J gene end by 4 bases; junction bases not matched to a gene: 5. The CDR3 length is 15 residues.